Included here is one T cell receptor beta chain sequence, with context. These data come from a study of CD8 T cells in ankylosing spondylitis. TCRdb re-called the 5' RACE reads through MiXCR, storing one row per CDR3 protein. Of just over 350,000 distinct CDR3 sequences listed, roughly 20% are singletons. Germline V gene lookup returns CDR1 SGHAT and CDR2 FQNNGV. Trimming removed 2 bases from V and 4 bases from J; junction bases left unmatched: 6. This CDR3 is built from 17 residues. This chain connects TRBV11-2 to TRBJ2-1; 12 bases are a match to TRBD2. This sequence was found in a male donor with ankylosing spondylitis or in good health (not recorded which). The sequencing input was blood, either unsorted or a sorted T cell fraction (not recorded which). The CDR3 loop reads CASSLLATSGGYNEQFF. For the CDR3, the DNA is TGTGCCAGCAGCTTACTCGCTACTAGCGGGGGGTACAATGAGCAGTTCTTC.